This T cell receptor (beta chain) stems from a study of shared clonotypes between healthy human individuals. Study-wide findings and caveats: Blood was the only sampled material, and tissue repertoires likely differ. An expected dependence of interdonor clonotype sharing on sequencing depth was noted.

Details on this clone: Its antigen is not known.

V was clipped by 5 bases and J by 2 bases, with 9 bases between them. Looked up from germline, CDR1 is SGHTA and CDR2 is FQGNSA. The CDR3 length is 13 residues. Naive CD45RA+ and memory CD45RA-negative subsets were split from CD4+ cells. Clones were read by immunoSEQ multiplex PCR, and TCRdb kept only the in-frame ones, dropping some. The sample holds 2,100,000 or so clones, approximately 96% seen once. Sequencing was performed on naive CD4+ T cells sorted from blood. Subset in this sample: CD45RA+ positively selected. This receptor was identified in a man aged 18 to 30 in good health. The rearrangement uses TRBV7-2 and TRBJ1-1; D remains unclear. The CDR3: CASSLFPNTEAFF. CDR3 nucleotide sequence: TGTGCCAGCAGCCTATTTCCAAACACTGAAGCTTTCTTT.